The next 25 T cell receptor beta chains were all read from a single sample in a study of shared clonotypes between healthy human individuals (dated by TCRdb to 2018 to 2020). The library came from the immunoSEQ multiplex PCR assay. TCRdb stores this immuneACCESS table with in-frame sequences only. Part of the clones is absent; in the studies checked, under half of the shortfall reflects unresolved V genes, and no reason is known for the rest. This sample holds around 2,100,000 clones; around 96% were observed only once. The top ten clonotypes cover under 1.5% of the sample. CD8 naive samples consisted of CD45RO-negative cells that were positively selected for CCR7, yielding a CD45RA+CCR7+ population without TemRA cells. Sequencing was carried out using naive CD8+ T cells sorted from blood. The cell subset or site label on this specimen signifies: CD45RA+CCR7+. The receptors derive from a man in his late teens or twenties in good health.

The rearrangement uses TRBV7-9 and TRBJ2-2; D call uncertain. CDR3 size: 13 residues. Germline CDR1 and CDR2: SEHNR and FQNEAQ (reference sequence). V gave up 5 bases and J gave up 8 bases, with 12 bases separating them. The CDR3 coding sequence is TGTGCCAGCAGCGCAGATACTCGGGGGGAGCTGTTTTTT. This gives the protein CASSADTRGELFF.

This chain links TRBV5-6 with TRBJ2-1; D is uncertain. The CDR3 is made up of 16 amino acids. Per the germline V gene, CDR1 is SGHDT and CDR2 is YYEEEE. V lost 2 bases to trimming and J lost 0 bases, with 12 bases between them. The CDR3 DNA reads TGTGCCAGCAGCTTTGCCGGGCCGAGCTCCTACAATGAGCAGTTCTTC. It yields the protein CASSFAGPSSYNEQFF.

This chain joins TRBV30 and TRBJ2-6; possibly TRBD2 for D (6 bases). CDR1 is GTSNPN and CDR2 is SVGIG in the germline V gene (reference sequence). The CDR3 spans 15 residues. Trimming cost V 0 bases and J 11 bases, with 17 bases left between them. CDR3 sequence reads: CAWSVGGFPQDVLTF. The CDR3 DNA follows: TGTGCCTGGAGTGTTGGGGGGTTTCCCCAAGACGTCCTGACTTTC.

This sequence joins TRBV7-9 and TRBJ2-2, with 9 positions matching TRBD1. CDR1 SEHNR and CDR2 FQNEAQ come from the germline V gene (reference sequence). The CDR3 is 15 residues long. V shed 4 bases, J shed 10 bases, and the junction held 10 bases outside the gene matches. CDR3 sequence: CASSSGQGGRVELFF. CDR3 sequence (DNA): TGTGCCAGCAGCTCGGGACAGGGAGGAAGGGTGGAGCTGTTTTTT.

The J gene is TRBJ2-3, the V gene TRBV10-3; the D gene is possibly TRBD2 (6 bases). Germline values: CDR1 ENHRY, CDR2 SYGVKD. The ends were cut back, 4 bases at V and 2 bases at J, with 16 bases in the middle. The CDR3 runs to 16 residues. The CDR3 sequence: CAISGPAGQLTDTQYF. CDR3 DNA: TGTGCCATCAGTGGTCCGGCGGGGCAACTCACAGATACGCAGTATTTT.

The J gene is TRBJ2-3, the V gene TRBV29-1, with TRBD2 matching over 7 bases. The germline V gene encodes CDR1 SQVTM and CDR2 ANQGSEA. The CDR3 loop spans 14 amino acids. Unmatched junction bases numbered 8, after V lost 4 bases and J lost 4 bases. The CDR3 DNA is TGCAGCGTTGTAGGGCAGGGAGGGGCAGATACGCAGTATTTT. This codes for CSVVGQGGADTQYF.

The genes are TRBV2 and TRBJ1-2, with TRBD1 matching 9 bases. V trimming: 2 bases; J trimming: 12 bases; junction bases outside the gene matches: 10. The CDR3 has 14 amino acids. CDR1 is SNHLY, CDR2 FYNNEI, per germline. In nucleotides, the CDR3 is TGTGCCAGCAGTGAAATTTTGGACAGGGGTATCGACACCTTC. Translation gives CASSEILDRGIDTF.

The CDR3 loop reads CASRPTSVGGELFF. CDR3 nucleotides: TGTGCCAGCAGACCGACTAGCGTCGGCGGGGAGCTGTTTTTT. V and J are TRBV6-6 and TRBJ2-2; 8 bases are a match to TRBD2. Unmatched junction bases numbered 7, after V lost 6 bases and J lost 7 bases. Germline assignment: CDR1 MNHNY and CDR2 SVGAGI (reference sequence). CDR3 length: 14 residues.

This clone was seen a single time. V gene TRBV27 combines with J gene TRBJ2-7; TRBD1 is a possible D gene (6 bases). Per germline, CDR1 MNHEY and CDR2 SMNVEV (reference sequence). This CDR3 has 14 amino acids. V lost 6 bases, J lost 4 bases, and 16 bases lay in between. The CDR3 DNA is TGTGCCAGCAGGATAACGGGACAATTGTACGAGCAGTACTTC. Amino acid sequence: CASRITGQLYEQYF.

V gene TRBV21-1 combines with J gene TRBJ2-5. TRBV21-1 is a pseudogene. There are 15 residues in the CDR3. The CDR3: CASSKMEFRAETQYF. CDR3 DNA: TGTGCCAGCAGCAAAATGGAGTTTCGGGCTGAGACCCAGTACTTC.

Turning to this clone: This sample includes further DNA sequences coding for the same CDR3. The V gene is TRBV11-2, the J gene TRBJ2-3; D gene unclear. Germline V gene sequence: CDR1 SGHAT, CDR2 FQNNGV. V shed 6 bases and J shed 0 bases, with 4 bases lying between them. CDR3 length equals 12 residues. CDR3 loop: CASSFSTDTQYF. The CDR3 DNA reads TGTGCCAGCAGTTTTAGCACAGATACGCAGTATTTT.

The chain employs TRBV27 and TRBJ2-5, with 9 positions matching TRBD1. V lost 3 bases and J lost 4; bases outside the gene matches: 3. Germline loops: CDR1 MNHEY, CDR2 SMNVEV (reference sequence). This CDR3 has 14 residues. The CDR3 region is CASSLDRGGETQYF. The CDR3 nucleotides are TGTGCCAGCAGTTTGGACAGGGGCGGAGAGACCCAGTACTTC.

The chain joins TRBV19 to TRBJ1-5; 7 bases agree with TRBD1. J was trimmed by 5 bases and V by 0 bases; bases with no gene match: 10. CDR3 size: 17 residues. Germline V CDR1 and CDR2: LNHDA, SQIVND (reference sequence). Written as DNA, the CDR3 is TGTGCCAGTAGTATAGACTTAGAAGGGGGCAAGGATCAGCCCCAGCATTTT. As protein: CASSIDLEGGKDQPQHF.

The chain has TRBV30 and TRBJ1-6, with TRBD1 as a possible D gene (5 bases). Germline-derived CDR1 and CDR2 are GTSNPN and SVGIG (reference sequence). Deletions cut 1 base from V and 1 base from J, with 8 bases between. The CDR3 loop spans 15 amino acids. CDR3 DNA sequence: TGTGCCTGGAGTGGGGGGTTATCCTATAATTCACCCCTCCACTTT. Translated, it gives CAWSGGLSYNSPLHF.

The J gene is TRBJ2-2, the V gene TRBV27, with D possibly being TRBD1 or TRBD2 (5 bases each). The CDR3 runs 14 residues. V lost 1 base, J lost 3 bases, and 6 bases lay in between. Germline CDR1 and CDR2: MNHEY and SMNVEV (reference sequence). The CDR3, as DNA: TGTGCCAGCAGTTTATGGGACGACACCGGGGAGCTGTTTTTT. This codes for CASSLWDDTGELFF.

The rearrangement uses TRBV5-4 and TRBJ1-1, with D hard to call. Per the germline V gene, CDR1 is SGHNT and CDR2 is YYREEE (reference sequence). Trimming removed 1 base at V and 0 bases at J, with 7 bases between. The CDR3 is made up of 14 amino acids. As DNA, the CDR3 is TGTGCCAGCAGCTTGTCAGAAATGAACACTGAAGCTTTCTTT. Translation: CASSLSEMNTEAFF.

The V gene is TRBV27, the J gene TRBJ2-5; D unresolved. This CDR3 comprises 15 residues. Deletions cut 6 bases from V and 4 bases from J, with 18 bases between. CDR1 MNHEY and CDR2 SMNVEV come from the germline V gene (reference sequence). CDR3 residues: CASSPGALRSETQYF. The CDR3, as DNA: TGTGCCAGCAGCCCAGGAGCGCTCAGGTCAGAGACCCAGTACTTC.

The chain links TRBV6-5 to TRBJ1-1; TRBD1 is a possible D gene (5 bases). CDR1 and CDR2 from the germline V gene are MNHEY and SVGAGI. The CDR3 has 15 amino acids. Trimming removed 4 bases at V and 1 base at J, with 13 bases between. The CDR3 is CASSSTVTGNTEAFF. DNA for the CDR3: TGTGCCAGCAGTTCCACGGTAACAGGGAACACTGAAGCTTTCTTT.

This clone was detected only once. CDR3 DNA sequence: TGTGCCAGCAGCGGTACCGGGACAGGGGGCTTGGATACGCAGTATTTT. Translated, it gives CASSGTGTGGLDTQYF. The V gene is TRBV9, the J gene TRBJ2-3; 12 nucleotides line up with TRBD1. The CDR3 contains 16 residues. Germline CDR1 is SGDLS and CDR2 is YYNGEE. Unmatched junction bases numbered 8, after V lost 3 bases and J lost 6 bases.

The CDR3 DNA reads TGTGCCTGGAGTGTGGGTCAGGTCGGGGAGACCCAGTACTTC. This gives the protein CAWSVGQVGETQYF. This rearrangement joins TRBV30 to TRBJ2-5; D unclear. This CDR3 spans 14 amino acids. The V and J ends lost 0 bases and 5 bases respectively, with 13 bases between them. Per the germline V gene, CDR1 is GTSNPN and CDR2 is SVGIG (reference sequence).

The V and J genes are TRBV13 and TRBJ1-5, with D maybe TRBD1 (5 bases). CDR3 length equals 17 residues. V gave up 4 bases and J gave up 4 bases, with 20 bases separating them. Germline V gene data show CDR1 as PRHDT and CDR2 as FYEKMQ (reference sequence). DNA of the CDR3: TGTGCCAGCAGCTCCCCTATTGGGGCAGGCCTAAATCAGCCCCAGCATTTT. Its protein product is CASSSPIGAGLNQPQHF.

This chain links TRBV11-2 with TRBJ2-7; 12 bases map to TRBD2. After removal of 3 bases from V and 6 bases from J, the junction contained 6 bases not matched to a gene. From germline, CDR1 is SGHAT and CDR2 FQNNGV. CDR3 length equals 15 residues. The CDR3 DNA reads TGTGCCAGCAGCTTTGAGCTAGCGGGAGGGATCGAGCAGTACTTC. Translating gives CASSFELAGGIEQYF.

Only one count was recorded for this clone. The genes are TRBV5-4 and TRBJ2-3; D not certain. Trimming left V 3 bases short and J 2 bases short, with 13 bases between. CDR1 is SGHNT, CDR2 YYREEE, per germline (reference sequence). This CDR3 has 15 amino acids. The DNA of the CDR3 is TGTGCCAGCAGCTCAGACACAGAGACCACAGATACGCAGTATTTT. Translation gives CASSSDTETTDTQYF. The full variable domain, its missing parts supplied by reference TRBV5-4 and TRBJ2-3, is ETGVTQSPTHLIKTRGQQVTLRCSSQSGHNTVSWYQQALGQGPQFIFQYYREEENGRGNFPPRFSGLQFPNYSSELNVNALELDDSALYLCASSSDTETTDTQYFGPGTRLTVL.

V and J are TRBV9 and TRBJ2-3; D is undetermined. This CDR3 has 12 amino acids. From germline, CDR1 is SGDLS and CDR2 YYNGEE. Trimming took 3 bases from V and 6 from J, leaving 8 bases between them. CDR3 sequence reads: CASSAMGDTQYF. The CDR3 DNA sequence: TGTGCCAGCAGCGCAATGGGCGATACGCAGTATTTT.

This chain's CDR3 is CASSEAPGHYGYTF. The CDR3 DNA reads TGTGCCAGCAGTGAGGCTCCAGGGCACTATGGCTACACCTTC. The chain couples TRBV2 to TRBJ1-2, with TRBD1 as a possible D gene (5 bases). The CDR3 is 14 amino acids. V was clipped by 3 bases and J by 3 bases, with 11 bases between them. CDR1 and CDR2 (germline): SNHLY, FYNNEI.